This T cell receptor (beta chain) appears in the sequencing data of a study of vaccination effects on CD4 cells after COVID-19. As for the study in general: Early and late time points after vaccination were used to sample a few convalescent patients.

Turning to this clone: Its matching antigen is unknown.

V gave up 5 bases and J gave up 3 bases; unmatched junction bases: 5. The V gene's germline CDR1 is SGHRS and CDR2 YFSETQ. The CDR3 loop spans 15 amino acids. Following 10 days of culture, CD4+ T cells were isolated. This person's SARS-CoV-2 infection, confirmed by PCR, occurred between March and December 2020. As their vaccination, participants received two doses of either BNT162b2 or mRNA-1273. The table came from immunoSEQ multiplex PCR; TCRdb's copy has only in-frame clones and leaves some out. Of 30,000 to 35,000 clones listed, around 72% are singletons. The clonotype originates from a human donor who had a prior SARS-CoV-2 infection. The sequencing here drew on CD4+ T cells from PBMCs cultured without peptide, taken after COVID-19 vaccination. The chain is built from TRBV5-1 and TRBJ2-3; 11 bases align to TRBD2. CDR3 coding DNA: TGCGCCAGCAGGGTACTAGCGGGAGTTACAGATACGCAGTATTTT. Its translation: CASRVLAGVTDTQYF.